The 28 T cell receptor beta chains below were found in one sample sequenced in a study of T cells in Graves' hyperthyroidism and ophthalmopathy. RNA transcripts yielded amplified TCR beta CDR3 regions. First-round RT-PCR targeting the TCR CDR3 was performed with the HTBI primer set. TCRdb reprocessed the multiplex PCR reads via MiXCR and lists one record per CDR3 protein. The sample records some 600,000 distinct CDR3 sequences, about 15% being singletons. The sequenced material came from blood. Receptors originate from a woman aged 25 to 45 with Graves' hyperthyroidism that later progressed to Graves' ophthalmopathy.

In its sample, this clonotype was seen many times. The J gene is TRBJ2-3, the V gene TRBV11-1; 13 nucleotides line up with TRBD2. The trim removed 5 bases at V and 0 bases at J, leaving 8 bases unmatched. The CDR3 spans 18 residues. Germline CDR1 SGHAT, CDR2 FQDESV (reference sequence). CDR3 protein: CASSPRLAGGISTDTQYF. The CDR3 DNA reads TGTGCCAGCAGCCCTCGACTAGCGGGAGGTATTAGCACAGATACGCAGTATTTT.

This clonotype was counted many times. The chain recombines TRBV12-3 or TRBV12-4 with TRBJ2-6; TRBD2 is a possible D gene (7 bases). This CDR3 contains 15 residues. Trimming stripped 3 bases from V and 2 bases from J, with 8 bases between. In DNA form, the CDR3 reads TGTGCCAGCAGTTTCGGGGGGCCTGGGGCCAACGTCCTGACTTTC. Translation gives CASSFGGPGANVLTF.

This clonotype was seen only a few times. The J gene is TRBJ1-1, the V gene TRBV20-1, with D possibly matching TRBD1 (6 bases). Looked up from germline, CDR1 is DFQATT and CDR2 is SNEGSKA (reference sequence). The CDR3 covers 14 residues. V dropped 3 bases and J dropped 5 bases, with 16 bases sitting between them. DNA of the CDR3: TGCAGTGCTAGCGATCAGGGGTTTGGGACTGAAGCTTTCTTT. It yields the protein CSASDQGFGTEAFF.

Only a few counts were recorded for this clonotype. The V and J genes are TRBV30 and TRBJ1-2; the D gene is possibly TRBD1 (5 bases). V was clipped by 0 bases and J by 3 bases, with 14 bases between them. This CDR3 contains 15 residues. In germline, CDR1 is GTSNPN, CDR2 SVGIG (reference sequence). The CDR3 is CAWSVLSGGDYGYTF. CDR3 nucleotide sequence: TGTGCCTGGAGTGTACTGTCCGGGGGAGACTATGGCTACACCTTC.

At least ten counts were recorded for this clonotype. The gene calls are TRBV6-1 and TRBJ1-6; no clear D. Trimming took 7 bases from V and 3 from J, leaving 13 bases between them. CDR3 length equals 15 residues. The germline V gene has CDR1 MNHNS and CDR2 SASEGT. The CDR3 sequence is CASTLRLSYNSPLHF. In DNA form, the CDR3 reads TGTGCCAGCACTTTGAGGCTCAGCTATAATTCACCCCTCCACTTT.

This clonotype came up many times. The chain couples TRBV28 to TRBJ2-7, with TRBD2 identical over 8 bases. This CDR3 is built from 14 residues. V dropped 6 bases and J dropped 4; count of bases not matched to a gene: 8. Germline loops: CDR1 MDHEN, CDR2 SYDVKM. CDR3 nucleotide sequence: TGTGCCAGCAGGATGCCTCTAGCGGGTTACGAGCAGTACTTC. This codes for CASRMPLAGYEQYF.

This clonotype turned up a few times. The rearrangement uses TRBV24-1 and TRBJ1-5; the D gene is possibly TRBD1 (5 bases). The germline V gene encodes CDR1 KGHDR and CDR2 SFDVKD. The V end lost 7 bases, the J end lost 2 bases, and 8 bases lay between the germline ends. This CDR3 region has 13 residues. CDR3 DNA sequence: TGTGCCACCAGCCTACAGGGCAATCAGCCCCAGCATTTT. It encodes CATSLQGNQPQHF.

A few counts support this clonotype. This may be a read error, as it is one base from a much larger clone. Written as DNA, the CDR3 is TGTGCTAGTGGTTTGCTCCGGACTGGTATACCCACCGGGAAGCTGTTTTTT. Translating gives CASGLLRTGIPTGKLFF. V usage is TRBV12-5 and J usage is TRBJ2-2; D perhaps matches TRBD2 (5 bases). The germline CDR1 and CDR2 sequences are LGHNT and FRNRAP. This CDR3 comprises 17 residues.

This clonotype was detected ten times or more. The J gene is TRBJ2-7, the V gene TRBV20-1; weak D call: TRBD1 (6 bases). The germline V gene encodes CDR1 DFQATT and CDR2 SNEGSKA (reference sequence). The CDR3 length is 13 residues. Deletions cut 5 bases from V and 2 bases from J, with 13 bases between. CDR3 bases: TGCAGTGCTCAAACAGGGAATACCTACGAGCAGTACTTC. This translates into CSAQTGNTYEQYF.

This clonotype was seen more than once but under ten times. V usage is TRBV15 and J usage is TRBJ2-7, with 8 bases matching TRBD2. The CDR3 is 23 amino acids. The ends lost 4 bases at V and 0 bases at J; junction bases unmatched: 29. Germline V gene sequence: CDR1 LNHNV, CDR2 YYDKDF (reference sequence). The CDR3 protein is CATSKYLRAAILAEPSSSYEQYF. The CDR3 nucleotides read TGTGCCACCAGCAAATACTTGAGAGCGGCCATACTAGCGGAACCTTCTAGCTCCTACGAGCAGTACTTC.

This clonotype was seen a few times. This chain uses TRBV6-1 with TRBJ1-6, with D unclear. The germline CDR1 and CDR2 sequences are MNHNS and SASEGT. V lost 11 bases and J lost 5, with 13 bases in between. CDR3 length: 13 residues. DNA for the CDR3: TGTGCCGCGCGGGCCTCAAATAATTCACCCCTCCACTTT. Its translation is CAARASNNSPLHF.

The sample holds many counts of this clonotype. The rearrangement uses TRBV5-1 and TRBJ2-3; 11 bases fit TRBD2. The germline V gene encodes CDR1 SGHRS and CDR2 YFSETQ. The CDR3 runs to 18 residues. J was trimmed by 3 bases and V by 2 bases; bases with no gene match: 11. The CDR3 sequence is CASSFLSGTSGNTDTQYF. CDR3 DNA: TGCGCCAGCAGCTTTCTTTCTGGGACTAGCGGAAATACAGATACGCAGTATTTT.

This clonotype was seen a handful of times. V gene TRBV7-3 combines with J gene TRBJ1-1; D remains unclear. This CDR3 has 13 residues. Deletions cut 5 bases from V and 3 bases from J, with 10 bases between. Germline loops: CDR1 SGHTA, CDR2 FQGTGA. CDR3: CASSPHMDTEAFF. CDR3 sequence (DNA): TGTGCCAGCAGCCCCCACATGGACACTGAAGCTTTCTTT.

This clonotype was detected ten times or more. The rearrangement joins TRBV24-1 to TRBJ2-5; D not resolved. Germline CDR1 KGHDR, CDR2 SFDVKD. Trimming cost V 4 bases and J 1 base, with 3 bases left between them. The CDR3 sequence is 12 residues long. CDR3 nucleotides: TGTGCCACCAGTGAGTCCCAAGAGACCCAGTACTTC. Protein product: CATSESQETQYF.

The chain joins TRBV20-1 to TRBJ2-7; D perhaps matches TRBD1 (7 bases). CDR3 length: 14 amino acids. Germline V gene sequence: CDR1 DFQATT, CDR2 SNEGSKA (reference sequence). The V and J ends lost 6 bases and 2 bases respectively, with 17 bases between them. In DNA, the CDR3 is TGCAGTGCCAGGAGGGGGACAGCTCCCTACGAGCAGTACTTC. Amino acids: CSARRGTAPYEQYF.

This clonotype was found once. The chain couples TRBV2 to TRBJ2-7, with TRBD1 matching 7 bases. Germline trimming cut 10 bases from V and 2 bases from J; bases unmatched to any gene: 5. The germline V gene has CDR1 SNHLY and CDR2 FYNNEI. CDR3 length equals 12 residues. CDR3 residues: CATTGTAYEQYF. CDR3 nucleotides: TGTGCCACCACCGGGACAGCCTACGAGCAGTACTTC.

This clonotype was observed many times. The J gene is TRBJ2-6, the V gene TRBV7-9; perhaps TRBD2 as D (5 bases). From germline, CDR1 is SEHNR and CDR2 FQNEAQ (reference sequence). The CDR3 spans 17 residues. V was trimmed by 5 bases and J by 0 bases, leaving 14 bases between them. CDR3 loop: CASSNQTGSSGANVLTF. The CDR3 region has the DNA TGTGCCAGCAGCAATCAGACGGGGAGCTCTGGGGCCAACGTCCTGACTTTC.

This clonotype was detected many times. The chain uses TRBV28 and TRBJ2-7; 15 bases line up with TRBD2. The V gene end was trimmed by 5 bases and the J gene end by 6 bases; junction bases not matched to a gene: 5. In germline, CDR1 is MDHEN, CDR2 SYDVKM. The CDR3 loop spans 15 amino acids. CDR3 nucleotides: TGTGCCAGCAGTCCAGGACTAGCGGGAGGGTCCGAGCAGTACTTC. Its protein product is CASSPGLAGGSEQYF.

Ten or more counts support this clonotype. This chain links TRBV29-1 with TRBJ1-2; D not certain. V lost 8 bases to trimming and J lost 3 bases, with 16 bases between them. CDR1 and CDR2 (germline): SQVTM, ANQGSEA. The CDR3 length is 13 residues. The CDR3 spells CSFRTARDYGYTF. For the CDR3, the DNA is TGCAGCTTTAGGACCGCACGAGACTATGGCTACACCTTC.

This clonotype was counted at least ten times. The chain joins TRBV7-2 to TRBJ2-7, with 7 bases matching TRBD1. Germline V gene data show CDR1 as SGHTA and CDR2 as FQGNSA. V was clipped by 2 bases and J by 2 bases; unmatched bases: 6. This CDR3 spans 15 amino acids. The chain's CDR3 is CASSLKTGAAYEQYF. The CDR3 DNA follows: TGTGCCAGCAGCTTAAAAACAGGGGCGGCCTACGAGCAGTACTTC.

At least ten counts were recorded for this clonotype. This CDR3 reads CASSPPRTGSNYGYTF. CDR3 sequence (DNA): TGTGCCAGCAGTCCGCCTCGGACAGGGAGTAACTATGGCTACACCTTC. V gene TRBV6-1 combines with J gene TRBJ1-2, with 8 positions matching TRBD1. The germline V gene has CDR1 MNHNS and CDR2 SASEGT. Trimming cost V 5 bases and J 1 base; bases outside gene matches: 9. CDR3 size: 16 residues.

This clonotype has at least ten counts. CDR3 loop: CAWTGVLGNTIYF. As DNA, the CDR3 is TGTGCCTGGACAGGAGTATTGGGAAACACCATATATTTT. V and J are TRBV30 and TRBJ1-3; D gene uncertain. The CDR3 covers 13 residues. The V end was cut by 4 bases, the J end by 4 bases, with 11 bases between. Per germline, CDR1 GTSNPN and CDR2 SVGIG (reference sequence). The full variable domain, with the rest looked up from reference TRBV30 and TRBJ1-3, is SQTIHQWPATLVQPVGSPLSLECTVEGTSNPNLYWYRQAAGRGLQLLFYSVGIGQISSEVPQNLSASRPQDRQFILSSKKLLLSDSGFYLCAWTGVLGNTIYFGEGSWLTVV.

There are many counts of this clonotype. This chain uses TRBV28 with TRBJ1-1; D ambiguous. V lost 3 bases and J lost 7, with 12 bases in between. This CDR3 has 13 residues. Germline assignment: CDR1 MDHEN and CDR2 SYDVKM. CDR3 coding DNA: TGTGCCAGCAGTTTGGAAAACTCAGTTGAAGCTTTCTTT. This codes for CASSLENSVEAFF.

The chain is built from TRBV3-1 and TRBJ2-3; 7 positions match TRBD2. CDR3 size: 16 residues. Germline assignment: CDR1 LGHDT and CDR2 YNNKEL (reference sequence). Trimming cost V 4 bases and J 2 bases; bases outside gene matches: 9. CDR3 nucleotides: TGTGCCAGCAGCCCCGTGGCGGGAGAAGCCACAGATACGCAGTATTTT. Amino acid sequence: CASSPVAGEATDTQYF.

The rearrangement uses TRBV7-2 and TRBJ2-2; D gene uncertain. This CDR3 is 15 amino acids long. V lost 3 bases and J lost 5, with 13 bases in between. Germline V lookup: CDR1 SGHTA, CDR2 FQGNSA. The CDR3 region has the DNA TGTGCCAGCAGCTTTAGGGTTCCCGCTACCGGGGAGCTGTTTTTT. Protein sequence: CASSFRVPATGELFF. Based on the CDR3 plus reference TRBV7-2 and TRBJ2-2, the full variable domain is GAGVSQSPSNKVTEKGKDVELRCDPISGHTALYWYRQSLGQGLEFLIYFQGNSAPDKSGLPSDRFSAERTGGSVSTLTIQRTQQEDSAVYLCASSFRVPATGELFFGEGSRLTVL.

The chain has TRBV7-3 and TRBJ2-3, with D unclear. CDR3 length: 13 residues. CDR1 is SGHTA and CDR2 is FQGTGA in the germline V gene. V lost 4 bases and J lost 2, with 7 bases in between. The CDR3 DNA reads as TGTGCCAGCAGCTCTCCTAACACAGATACGCAGTATTTT. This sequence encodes CASSSPNTDTQYF. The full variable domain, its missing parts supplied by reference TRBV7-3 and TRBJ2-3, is GAGVSQTPSNKVTEKGKYVELRCDPISGHTALYWYRQSLGQGPEFLIYFQGTGAADDSGLPNDRFFAVRPEGSVSTLKIQRTERGDSAVYLCASSSPNTDTQYFGPGTRLTVL.

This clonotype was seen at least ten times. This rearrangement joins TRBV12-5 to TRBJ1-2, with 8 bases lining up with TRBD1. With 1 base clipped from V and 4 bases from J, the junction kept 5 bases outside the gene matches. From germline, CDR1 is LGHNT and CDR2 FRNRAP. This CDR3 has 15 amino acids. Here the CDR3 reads CASGLGLTGAYGYTF. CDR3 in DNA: TGTGCTAGTGGTTTGGGTTTGACAGGGGCCTATGGCTACACCTTC.

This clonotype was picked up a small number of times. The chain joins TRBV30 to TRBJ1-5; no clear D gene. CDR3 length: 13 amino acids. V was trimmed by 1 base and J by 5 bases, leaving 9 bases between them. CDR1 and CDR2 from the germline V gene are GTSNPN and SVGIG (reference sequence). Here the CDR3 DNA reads TGTGCCTGGAGTGCAGGTACGGATCAGCCCCAGCATTTT. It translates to CAWSAGTDQPQHF.